This T cell receptor beta chain was sequenced for a study of metastatic and nonmetastatic thyroid tumors. In the study overall: Where malignant and benign thyroid patients were concerned, repertoires were compared across blood and tumor or nodule tissue.

Patients underwent thyroid surgery, and none had received any treatment before it. In the authors' methods: Construction of a distant-metastasis classifier for papillary thyroid cancer relied on CDR3 differences across clinicopathological groups. TCRdb re-called clones from the PCR reads using MiXCR. TCRdb assigned the V and J calls; the authors' analysis was not used. The table shows about 64,000 clones, with roughly 17% occurring only once. Trimming removed 4 bases from V and 4 bases from J, with 12 bases in between. The CDR3 has 15 amino acids. From germline, CDR1 is SGHNT and CDR2 YYREEE (reference sequence).

The material sequenced was blood. The rearrangement links TRBV5-4 to TRBJ1-6; possibly TRBD1 for D (6 bases). This clonotype was obtained from a male donor with papillary thyroid cancer or a benign thyroid nodule (not recorded which). Some clones in this sample may be carry-over from other donors' samples. Here the CDR3 DNA reads TGTGCCAGCAGCACGGTACAGGGATATAATTCACCCCTCCACTTT. This sequence encodes CASSTVQGYNSPLHF.